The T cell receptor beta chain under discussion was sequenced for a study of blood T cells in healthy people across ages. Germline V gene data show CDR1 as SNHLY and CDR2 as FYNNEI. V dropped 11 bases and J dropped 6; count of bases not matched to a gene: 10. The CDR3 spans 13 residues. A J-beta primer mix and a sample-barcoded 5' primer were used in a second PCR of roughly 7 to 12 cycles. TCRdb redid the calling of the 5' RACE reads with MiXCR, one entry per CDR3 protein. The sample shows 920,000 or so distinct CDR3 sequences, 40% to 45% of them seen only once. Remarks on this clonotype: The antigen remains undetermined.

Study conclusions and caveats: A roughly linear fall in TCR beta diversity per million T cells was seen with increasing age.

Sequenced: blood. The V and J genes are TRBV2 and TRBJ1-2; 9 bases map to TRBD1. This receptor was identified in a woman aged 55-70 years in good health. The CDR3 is CARLGQGVNGYTF. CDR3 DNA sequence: TGTGCCCGCCTGGGACAGGGCGTTAATGGCTACACCTTC.